A single sample gave rise to the 9 T cell receptor beta chains below, sequenced in a study of early T cells in non-severe SARS-CoV-2 infection. TCRdb called the 5' RACE reads again in MiXCR, with one record for every CDR3 protein. The sample shows roughly 27,000 distinct CDR3 sequences, about 10% of them seen only once. The sequencing input was whole blood. The receptors were gathered from an adult who was a healthcare worker with PCR-confirmed SARS-CoV-2 infection or an uninfected control (not recorded which).

J is TRBJ2-2 and V is TRBV7-9; the D gene could be TRBD1 or TRBD2 (5 bases each). Trimming cost V 3 bases and J 0 bases, with 17 bases left between them. CDR3 length equals 18 residues. Germline V gene sequence: CDR1 SEHNR, CDR2 FQNEAQ (reference sequence). The CDR3 reads CASSLPPEDIANTGELFF. As DNA, the CDR3 is TGTGCCAGCAGCTTGCCCCCGGAGGACATAGCGAACACCGGGGAGCTGTTTTTT.

In its sample, this clonotype was seen a few times. V and J are TRBV13 and TRBJ2-1, with 11 bases lining up with TRBD2. CDR1 is PRHDT and CDR2 is FYEKMQ in the germline V gene (reference sequence). This CDR3 region has 15 residues. J was trimmed by 7 bases and V by 5 bases; bases with no gene match: 7. The CDR3: CASSLDLAGGNEQFF. CDR3 nucleotide sequence: TGTGCCAGCAGCCTTGATCTAGCGGGGGGTAATGAGCAGTTCTTC. The whole variable domain, remainder taken from reference TRBV13 and TRBJ2-1, is AAGVIQSPRHLIKEKRETATLKCYPIPRHDTVYWYQQGPGQDPQFLISFYEKMQSDKGSIPDRFSAQQFSDYHSELNMSSLELGDSALYFCASSLDLAGGNEQFFGPGTRLTVL.

This clonotype was seen ten or more times. V is TRBV20-1 and J is TRBJ2-7; 14 positions agree with TRBD2. The CDR3 is 16 residues long. Germline CDR1 reads DFQATT; CDR2 reads SNEGSKA (reference sequence). V lost 3 bases, J lost 3 bases, and 7 bases stayed unmatched. The CDR3 region is CSASGTSGGGNYEQYF. CDR3 bases: TGCAGTGCTAGTGGGACTAGCGGGGGAGGCAACTACGAGCAGTACTTC.

This clonotype was detected many times. V is TRBV9 and J is TRBJ1-1; D may be TRBD1 (6 bases). Germline assignment: CDR1 SGDLS and CDR2 YYNGEE. This CDR3 spans 16 amino acids. Trimming stripped 4 bases from V and 1 base from J, with 17 bases between. DNA of the CDR3: TGTGCCAGCAGCACCGCATACAGGGCCACGAACACTGAAGCTTTCTTT. This sequence encodes CASSTAYRATNTEAFF. Using reference TRBV9 and TRBJ1-1 for the parts outside the CDR3, the full variable domain is DSGVTQTPKHLITATGQRVTLRCSPRSGDLSVYWYQQSLDQGLQFLIQYYNGEERAKGNILERFSAQQFPDLHSELNLSSLELGDSALYFCASSTAYRATNTEAFFGQGTRLTVV.

Here the CDR3 reads CASSETGTAFGSYNSPLHF. DNA of the CDR3: TGTGCCAGCAGTGAGACCGGGACAGCCTTCGGCTCCTATAATTCACCCCTCCACTTT. This sequence joins TRBV12-3 or TRBV12-4 and TRBJ1-6; 7 positions match TRBD1. The CDR3 is 19 amino acids. The junction had 13 bases not matched to a gene; V was cut back by 5 bases and J by 0 bases.

In this sample, this clonotype turned up a few times. The chain is built from TRBV7-9 and TRBJ2-1; 9 bases are a match to TRBD1. This CDR3 region has 15 residues. Per germline, CDR1 SEHNR and CDR2 FQNEAQ (reference sequence). The V gene end was trimmed by 0 bases and the J gene end by 7 bases; junction bases not matched to a gene: 4. Here the CDR3 DNA reads TGTGCCAGCAGCTTAGCTACAGGGGGCGGGAATGAGCAGTTCTTC. Its protein is CASSLATGGGNEQFF.

In this sample, this clonotype turned up a few times. The genes are TRBV12-3 or TRBV12-4 and TRBJ2-1; no clear D. Trimming took off 1 base at V and 0 bases at J, with 7 bases between the two ends. This CDR3 is 15 amino acids long. The CDR3 sequence: CASSLGLSSYNEQFF. In DNA form, the CDR3 reads TGTGCCAGCAGTTTAGGCCTGAGCTCCTACAATGAGCAGTTCTTC.

This clonotype was observed many times. The V gene is TRBV9, the J gene TRBJ2-7; TRBD2 agrees at 8 bases. Losses at the gene ends were 2 bases for V and 6 bases for J; bases not matched to a gene: 7. Germline loops: CDR1 SGDLS, CDR2 YYNGEE. The CDR3 consists of 14 residues. The chain's CDR3 is CASSVQYRGGEQYF. The CDR3 DNA sequence: TGTGCCAGCAGCGTCCAATATCGGGGGGGCGAGCAGTACTTC. Full variable domain (rest looked up from reference TRBV9 and TRBJ2-7): DSGVTQTPKHLITATGQRVTLRCSPRSGDLSVYWYQQSLDQGLQFLIQYYNGEERAKGNILERFSAQQFPDLHSELNLSSLELGDSALYFCASSVQYRGGEQYFGPGTRLTVT.

This clonotype occurred many times. The CDR3 is CASSPRVREEAFF. For the CDR3, the DNA is TGTGCCAGCAGCCCGAGGGTGAGGGAAGAAGCTTTCTTT. The gene calls are TRBV7-2 and TRBJ1-1, with D unclear. The V and J ends lost 5 bases and 8 bases respectively, with 15 bases between them. The V gene's germline CDR1 is SGHTA and CDR2 FQGNSA. The CDR3 is 13 residues long.